Listed here are 32 T cell receptor beta chains from one sample, sequenced in a study of blood T cell repertoires in COVID-19. The assay was immunoSEQ multiplex PCR, and TCRdb's table has in-frame clones only and misses some. The sample carries 110,000 or so clones, approximately 80% recorded once. Sequences were obtained from peripheral blood. The receptors originated from a human donor in a cohort sampled during active COVID-19.

This clone was picked up one time. The rearrangement joins TRBV29-1 to TRBJ1-1; 12 positions agree with TRBD1. Trimming removed 7 bases from V and 4 bases from J; junction bases left unmatched: 4. The CDR3 extends over 13 amino acids. CDR1 and CDR2 from the germline V gene are SQVTM and ANQGSEA. The chain's CDR3 is CSGGTGGTTEAFF. In DNA form, the CDR3 reads TGCAGCGGGGGGACAGGGGGCACCACTGAAGCTTTCTTT.

J is TRBJ2-5 and V is TRBV7-2; the match to TRBD2 covers 10 bases. Germline V gene data show CDR1 as SGHTA and CDR2 as FQGNSA. V lost 1 base, J lost 2 bases, and 4 bases stayed unmatched. The CDR3 consists of 16 residues. CDR3 loop: CASSLELAGVQETQYF. CDR3 DNA: TGTGCCAGCAGCTTAGAGCTAGCGGGGGTGCAAGAGACCCAGTACTTC.

V usage is TRBV7-2 and J usage is TRBJ2-5; 7 positions match TRBD2. The CDR3 has 15 residues. Germline CDR1 reads SGHTA; CDR2 reads FQGNSA. Unmatched junction bases numbered 7, after V lost 5 bases and J lost 1 base. CDR3 bases: TGTGCCAGCAGCAAATTAGCGGGTTCCCAAGAGACCCAGTACTTC. It yields the protein CASSKLAGSQETQYF. Combining the CDR3 with reference TRBV7-2 and TRBJ2-5 gives the whole variable domain GAGVSQSPSNKVTEKGKDVELRCDPISGHTALYWYRQSLGQGLEFLIYFQGNSAPDKSGLPSDRFSAERTGGSVSTLTIQRTQQEDSAVYLCASSKLAGSQETQYFGPGTRLLVL.

This clone was observed a handful of times. J is TRBJ1-2 and V is TRBV12-3 or TRBV12-4; tentatively, D is TRBD1 (5 bases). The V and J ends lost 1 base and 8 bases respectively, with 11 bases between them. This CDR3 has 13 residues. The CDR3 region has the DNA TGTGCCAGCAGTTTAGGGGCAGGGTACGGCTACACCTTC. Its protein is CASSLGAGYGYTF.

The V and J genes are TRBV7-9 and TRBJ2-3; weak D call: TRBD1 (6 bases). Trimming pared 2 bases from V and 4 bases from J, leaving 16 bases between. Looked up from germline, CDR1 is SEHNR and CDR2 is FQNEAQ (reference sequence). The CDR3 spans 16 residues. Here the CDR3 reads CASSLWPGAGADTQYF. For the CDR3, the DNA is TGTGCCAGCAGCTTATGGCCAGGGGCAGGGGCAGATACGCAGTATTTT.

This clone was observed a handful of times. This rearrangement joins TRBV7-9 to TRBJ1-4, with D hard to call. The V end was cut by 4 bases, the J end by 4 bases, with 4 bases between. Per germline, CDR1 SEHNR and CDR2 FQNEAQ (reference sequence). The CDR3 loop spans 12 amino acids. This CDR3 reads CASSSLNEKLFF. The CDR3 nucleotides are TGTGCCAGCAGCTCCCTTAATGAAAAACTGTTTTTT.

The gene calls are TRBV15 and TRBJ1-4; D call uncertain. Germline V gene data show CDR1 as LNHNV and CDR2 as YYDKDF (reference sequence). V was trimmed by 1 base and J by 8 bases, leaving 11 bases between them. The CDR3 is 14 residues long. DNA of the CDR3: TGTGCCACCAGCAGAGCCGGGGAGGAGGAAAAACTGTTTTTT. It is translated as CATSRAGEEEKLFF.

V gene TRBV3-1 (or the pseudogene TRBV3-2) combines with J gene TRBJ1-1; 9 bases agree with TRBD1. Per germline, CDR1 LGHDT and CDR2 YNNKEL (reference sequence). The CDR3 has 15 residues. J lost 7 bases, V lost 6 bases, and 12 bases had no gene match. This CDR3 is CASSRYTRTGVEAFF. In nucleotides, the CDR3 is TGTGCCAGCAGTCGTTATACACGGACAGGGGTTGAAGCTTTCTTT.

The CDR3 region has the DNA TGTGCCAGCACTTGGCAGGCAAACTCTGGAAACACCATATATTTT. Protein: CASTWQANSGNTIYF. The V call is TRBV6-5, the J call TRBJ1-3; no definite D call. The germline V and J ends were trimmed by 7 bases and 0 bases, with 13 bases remaining between them. The V gene's germline CDR1 is MNHEY and CDR2 SVGAGI. The CDR3 extends over 15 amino acids.

A few counts support this clone. The genes are TRBV9 and TRBJ2-5; TRBD1 might be the D (5 bases). The V gene lost 3 bases and the J gene lost 1 base, with 10 bases spanning the gap. The CDR3 is 14 amino acids. CDR1 is SGDLS and CDR2 is YYNGEE in the germline V gene. The CDR3 loop is CASSADSFQETQYF. In nucleotides, the CDR3 is TGTGCCAGCAGCGCCGACAGCTTCCAAGAGACCCAGTACTTC.

The chain is built from TRBV6-5 and TRBJ2-7; 9 bases are shared with TRBD2. The V and J ends lost 2 bases and 6 bases, in that order; junction bases with no gene match: 11. The length of the CDR3 is 16 residues. The germline V gene has CDR1 MNHEY and CDR2 SVGAGI. This chain's CDR3 is CASSYPPGGSGGEQYF. The CDR3 nucleotides are TGTGCCAGCAGTTACCCCCCCGGGGGTAGCGGGGGCGAGCAGTACTTC.

This clone was seen more than once but under ten times. J is TRBJ2-7 and V is TRBV15, with TRBD2 matching over 14 bases. This CDR3 spans 15 amino acids. Germline CDR1 and CDR2: LNHNV and YYDKDF (reference sequence). After removal of 5 bases from V and 2 bases from J, the junction contained 2 bases not matched to a gene. The CDR3 DNA reads as TGTGCCACCAGCCCGGGACTAGCGGGGGCCTACGAGCAGTACTTC. Translation: CATSPGLAGAYEQYF.

J is TRBJ1-2 and V is TRBV29-1; D call uncertain. V was pared by 3 bases and J by 3 bases, with 11 bases between. CDR1 SQVTM and CDR2 ANQGSEA come from the germline V gene. This CDR3 is 13 amino acids long. The CDR3 loop is CSVDDQSDYGYTF. The CDR3 DNA reads as TGCAGCGTTGACGATCAGTCCGACTATGGCTACACCTTC.

The chain links TRBV5-6 to TRBJ2-5; 9 nucleotides align to TRBD2. Germline CDR1 reads SGHDT; CDR2 reads YYEEEE. The V segment lost 1 base and the J segment 4 bases; nucleotides outside the gene matches: 5. The CDR3 sequence is 15 residues long. CDR3: CASSLLRGGLETQYF. CDR3 nucleotides: TGTGCCAGCAGCTTGTTGCGGGGGGGCCTAGAGACCCAGTACTTC.

CDR3 region: CASQFEQYF. CDR3 bases: TGTGCCAGCCAGTTCGAGCAGTACTTC. The chain couples TRBV3-1 (or the pseudogene TRBV3-2) to TRBJ2-7; D remains unclear. Trimming cost V 8 bases and J 6 bases, with 5 bases left between them. Germline CDR1 and CDR2: LGHDT and YNNKEL (reference sequence). CDR3 length: 9 amino acids.

This clone was seen only once. CDR3 nucleotides: TGTGCCAGCAGCACCAACAACGCTGGGGCCAACGTCCTGACTTTC. Protein: CASSTNNAGANVLTF. The rearrangement uses TRBV11-1 and TRBJ2-6; D is unclear. V was trimmed by 5 bases and J by 2 bases, leaving 10 bases between them. The CDR3 is made up of 15 amino acids. The germline V gene has CDR1 SGHAT and CDR2 FQDESV (reference sequence). Full variable domain (missing parts from reference TRBV11-1 and TRBJ2-6): EAEVAQSPRYKITEKSQAVAFWCDPISGHATLYWYRQILGQGPELLVQFQDESVVDDSQLPKDRFSAERLKGVDSTLKIQPAELGDSAMYLCASSTNNAGANVLTFGAGSRLTVL.

The table lists this clone with a count of one. The gene calls are TRBV19 and TRBJ2-5; D is uncertain. The J call may be incorrect, as the DNA end agrees better with TRBJ2-7. Germline V gene sequence: CDR1 LNHDA, CDR2 SQIVND (reference sequence). CDR3 size: 13 residues. The CDR3, as DNA: TGTGCCAGTAGTCCAGGCTCCCATTACGAGCAGTACTTC. Its protein product is CASSPGSHYEQYF.

This clone was picked up one time. The chain links TRBV3-1 (or the pseudogene TRBV3-2) to TRBJ2-5, with 9 bases that match TRBD1. With 2 bases clipped from V and 5 bases from J, the junction kept 6 bases outside the gene matches. Germline V CDR1 and CDR2: LGHDT, YNNKEL (reference sequence). The CDR3 has 15 residues. Written as DNA, the CDR3 is TGTGCCAGCAGCCAACGTACAGGGGGCGCGGAGACCCAGTACTTC. It codes for CASSQRTGGAETQYF.

This chain links TRBV4-1 with TRBJ2-2, with D possibly being TRBD2 (6 bases). The CDR3 totals 17 residues. Germline values: CDR1 MGHRA, CDR2 YSYEKL. V lost 3 bases to trimming and J lost 1 base, with 15 bases between them. The CDR3 nucleotides are TGCGCCAGCAGCCAGGAGGGTTTGGGATGGAACACCGGGGAGCTGTTTTTT. Translation: CASSQEGLGWNTGELFF.

DNA of the CDR3: TGCAGCGTTGAAACACAAGGGACAGGTGGCTACACCTTC. Encoded protein: CSVETQGTGGYTF. The chain links TRBV29-1 to TRBJ1-2; 8 nucleotides agree with TRBD1. Germline V gives CDR1 SQVTM, CDR2 ANQGSEA. J gave up 7 bases and V 2 bases, and 6 bases lay outside the gene matches. There are 13 residues in the CDR3.

This clone was observed once. The chain has TRBV27 and TRBJ2-7; D might be TRBD1 (5 bases). CDR1 is MNHEY and CDR2 is SMNVEV in the germline V gene (reference sequence). CDR3 length: 13 residues. V dropped 3 bases and J dropped 2 bases, with 8 bases sitting between them. As DNA, the CDR3 is TGTGCCAGCAGTTTCGGCAGGGCCTACGAGCAGTACTTC. It yields the protein CASSFGRAYEQYF.

In its sample, this clone was seen once. The chain uses TRBV6-5 and TRBJ1-1; D is undetermined. CDR1 and CDR2 (germline): MNHEY, SVGAGI. The CDR3 sequence is 12 residues long. The V gene lost 5 bases and the J gene lost 0 bases, with 4 bases spanning the gap. CDR3 nucleotides: TGTGCCAGCAGTACAGTGAACACTGAAGCTTTCTTT. Its protein product is CASSTVNTEAFF.

The V and J genes are TRBV5-1 and TRBJ2-5; the D gene is possibly TRBD1 (7 bases). Germline V gene sequence: CDR1 SGHRS, CDR2 YFSETQ. With 4 bases removed from V and 4 bases from J, the gap between germline ends came to 14 bases. This CDR3 contains 14 residues. The CDR3 region is CASSGGYRGETQYF. The CDR3 DNA is TGCGCCAGCAGCGGGGGGTACAGGGGAGAGACCCAGTACTTC.

CDR3 protein: CASSLTGYGSPLHF. For the CDR3, the DNA is TGTGCCAGCAGTTTGACAGGGTATGGGTCACCCCTCCACTTT. This chain uses TRBV27 with TRBJ1-6; 7 bases fit TRBD1. The CDR3 consists of 14 residues. V lost 3 bases and J lost 10; bases outside the gene matches: 6. Per the germline V gene, CDR1 is MNHEY and CDR2 is SMNVEV (reference sequence).

This rearrangement joins TRBV2 to TRBJ2-5; TRBD1 might be the D (6 bases). The germline gives CDR1 SNHLY, CDR2 FYNNEI. This CDR3 spans 14 amino acids. Trimming shortened V by 3 bases and J by 9 bases, and 17 bases separated the two germline ends. CDR3: CASSEGWGLSAQYF. DNA for the CDR3: TGTGCCAGCAGTGAGGGTTGGGGGCTATCGGCCCAGTACTTC.

The rearrangement joins TRBV7-6 to TRBJ2-1; 7 bases line up with TRBD2. This CDR3 has 16 amino acids. The germline CDR1 and CDR2 sequences are SGHVS and FNYEAQ. After removal of 0 bases from V and 6 bases from J, the junction contained 8 bases not matched to a gene. The CDR3 sequence: CASSLAGGDAGNEQFF. CDR3 sequence (DNA): TGTGCCAGCAGCTTAGCGGGAGGGGATGCAGGCAATGAGCAGTTCTTC.

This chain joins TRBV5-1 and TRBJ1-4, with 7 bases aligning to TRBD1. V shed 4 bases, J shed 2 bases, and the junction held 5 bases outside the gene matches. Germline lookup yields CDR1 SGHRS and CDR2 YFSETQ. The CDR3 has 15 residues. In DNA, the CDR3 is TGCGCCAGCAGCCAGCAGGGACAGACTAATGAAAAACTGTTTTTT. Amino acid sequence: CASSQQGQTNEKLFF. The variable domain in full, with the rest retrieved from reference TRBV5-1 and TRBJ1-4, is KAGVTQTPRYLIKTRGQQVTLSCSPISGHRSVSWYQQTPGQGLQFLFEYFSETQRNKGNFPGRFSGRQFSNSRSEMNVSTLELGDSALYLCASSQQGQTNEKLFFGSGTQLSVL.

As DNA, the CDR3 is TGTGCCAGCAGCTTGAATCCGTCTAGCGGCACAGATACGCAGTATTTT. Residues: CASSLNPSSGTDTQYF. V and J are TRBV5-5 and TRBJ2-3; possibly TRBD2 for D (6 bases). The CDR3 has 16 residues. From germline, CDR1 is SGHKS and CDR2 YYEKEE (reference sequence). The V and J ends lost 1 base and 1 base respectively, with 13 bases between them.

This chain connects TRBV25-1 to TRBJ2-5; the D gene is possibly TRBD1 (6 bases). The CDR3 consists of 14 residues. Germline loops: CDR1 MGHDK, CDR2 SYGVNS. V dropped 4 bases and J dropped 4 bases, with 13 bases sitting between them. Here the CDR3 DNA reads TGTGCCAGCAGTGGGCAGGGGTATGGAGAGACCCAGTACTTC. Amino acids: CASSGQGYGETQYF. Drawing the rest from reference TRBV25-1 and TRBJ2-5, the complete variable domain is EADIYQTPRYLVIGTGKKITLECSQTMGHDKMYWYQQDPGMELHLIHYSYGVNSTEKGDLSSESTVSRIRTEHFPLTLESARPSHTSQYLCASSGQGYGETQYFGPGTRLLVL.

The chain carries TRBV4-1 and TRBJ2-7, with TRBD1 matching 9 bases. With 3 bases clipped from V and 3 bases from J, the junction kept 3 bases outside the gene matches. CDR1 and CDR2 (germline): MGHRA, YSYEKL. There are 14 residues in the CDR3. CDR3 sequence: CASSQGTGRYEQYF. The CDR3 DNA is TGCGCCAGCAGCCAGGGGACAGGGCGCTACGAGCAGTACTTC.

The J gene is TRBJ2-5, the V gene TRBV15, with 7 bases aligning to TRBD2. The CDR3 spans 15 residues. With 2 bases clipped from V and 4 bases from J, the junction kept 7 bases outside the gene matches. CDR1 and CDR2 (germline): LNHNV, YYDKDF (reference sequence). CDR3 sequence: CATSRPGLERETQYF. CDR3 DNA: TGTGCCACCAGCAGACCCGGACTAGAAAGAGAGACCCAGTACTTC.

This chain connects TRBV5-1 to TRBJ2-7; 9 bases are a match to TRBD2. With 2 bases clipped from V and 0 bases from J, the junction kept 3 bases outside the gene matches. Germline V CDR1 and CDR2: SGHRS, YFSETQ. This CDR3 has 15 amino acids. CDR3 sequence (DNA): TGCGCCAGCAGCTTTGGCGGGGGGGGCTCCTACGAGCAGTACTTC. Translation: CASSFGGGGSYEQYF.